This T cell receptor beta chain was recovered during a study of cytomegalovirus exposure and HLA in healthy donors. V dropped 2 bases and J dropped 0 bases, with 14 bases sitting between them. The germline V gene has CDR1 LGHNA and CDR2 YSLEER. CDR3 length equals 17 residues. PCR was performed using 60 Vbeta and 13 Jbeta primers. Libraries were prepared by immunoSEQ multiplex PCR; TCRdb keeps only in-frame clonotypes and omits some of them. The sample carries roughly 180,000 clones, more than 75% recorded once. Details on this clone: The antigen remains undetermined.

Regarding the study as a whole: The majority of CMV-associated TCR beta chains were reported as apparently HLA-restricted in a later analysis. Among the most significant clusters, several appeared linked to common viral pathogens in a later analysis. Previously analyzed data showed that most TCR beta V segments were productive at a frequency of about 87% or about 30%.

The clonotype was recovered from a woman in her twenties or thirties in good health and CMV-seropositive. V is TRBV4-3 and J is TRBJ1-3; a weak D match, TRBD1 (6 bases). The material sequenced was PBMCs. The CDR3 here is CASSQNGQLFSGNTIYF. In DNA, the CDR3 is TGCGCCAGCAGCCAAAATGGACAGCTTTTCTCTGGAAACACCATATATTTT.